What follows are 22 T cell receptor beta chains derived from one specimen sequenced in a study of shared clonotypes between healthy human individuals. The protocol was immunoSEQ multiplex PCR, while the TCRdb copy is restricted to in-frame clones and leaves out a portion. The table lists around 440,000 clones, approximately 77% of them singletons. What was sequenced was PBMCs. Receptor source: a woman in her forties in good health. Some clones in this sample may be carry-over from other donors' samples.

In this sample, this clone turned up many times. This chain uses TRBV18 with TRBJ2-2; 11 nucleotides align to TRBD2. Germline trimming cut 5 bases from V and 8 bases from J; bases unmatched to any gene: 7. The CDR3 length is 15 residues. The germline CDR1 and CDR2 sequences are KGHSH and LQKENI. CDR3 loop: CASSSPTSGRGELFF. CDR3 sequence (DNA): TGTGCCAGCTCATCCCCCACTAGCGGGAGAGGGGAGCTGTTTTTT.

The chain recombines TRBV5-6 with TRBJ2-3, with 10 bases identical to TRBD2. Looked up from germline, CDR1 is SGHDT and CDR2 is YYEEEE. J gave up 2 bases and V 3 bases, and 3 bases lay outside the gene matches. The CDR3 runs to 15 residues. The CDR3 protein is CASSWTSGLTDTQYF. The CDR3 DNA follows: TGTGCCAGCAGCTGGACTAGCGGACTCACAGATACGCAGTATTTT.

The V gene is TRBV5-1, the J gene TRBJ2-5, with 8 nucleotides matching TRBD1. This CDR3 has 15 amino acids. Per germline, CDR1 SGHRS and CDR2 YFSETQ. Losses at the gene ends were 3 bases for V and 2 bases for J; bases not matched to a gene: 6. The CDR3: CASSSGTGTQETQYF. CDR3 sequence (DNA): TGCGCCAGCAGCTCCGGGACAGGAACACAAGAGACCCAGTACTTC.

This sequence joins TRBV5-3 and TRBJ2-7, with 7 bases that match TRBD2. TRBV5-3 is assigned to the ORF class and has an uncertain function. Trimming at V came to 1 base and at J to 4 bases, leaving 11 bases not matched to a gene. The CDR3 loop spans 16 amino acids. The CDR3 loop is CARSLIGQRDRYEQYF. Here the CDR3 DNA reads TGTGCCAGAAGCTTGATCGGCCAGCGGGATAGGTACGAGCAGTACTTC.

V is TRBV19 and J is TRBJ2-7; D remains unclear. Germline V lookup: CDR1 LNHDA, CDR2 SQIVND (reference sequence). This CDR3 is 13 amino acids long. The V end lost 6 bases, the J end lost 6 bases, and 15 bases lay between the germline ends. CDR3 residues: CASSGNSDLEQYF. The CDR3 coding sequence is TGTGCCAGTAGCGGAAACAGCGATCTCGAGCAGTACTTC.

This clone was counted many times. This CDR3 is also generated by other DNA sequences in the sample. The chain has TRBV18 and TRBJ1-5; 8 nucleotides agree with TRBD1. In germline, CDR1 is KGHSH, CDR2 LQKENI. J gave up 9 bases and V 5 bases, and 12 bases lay outside the gene matches. The CDR3 consists of 15 residues. This chain's CDR3 is CASSSGDRGGRPQHF. The DNA of the CDR3 is TGTGCCAGCTCAAGCGGAGACAGGGGCGGGAGGCCCCAGCATTTT. The whole variable domain, remainder taken from reference TRBV18 and TRBJ1-5, is NAGVMQNPRHLVRRRGQEARLRCSPMKGHSHVYWYRQLPEEGLKFMVYLQKENIIDESGMPKERFSAEFPKEGPSILRIQQVVRGDSAAYFCASSSGDRGGRPQHFGDGTRLSIL.

This chain links TRBV5-1 with TRBJ2-7, with TRBD2 matching over 8 bases. V dropped 4 bases and J dropped 5; count of bases not matched to a gene: 17. The CDR3 has 17 residues. Germline V gene sequence: CDR1 SGHRS, CDR2 YFSETQ. The CDR3 spells CASSPRTSPLFGHEQYF. CDR3 bases: TGCGCCAGCAGCCCCCGGACTAGCCCGCTTTTTGGACACGAGCAGTACTTC.

This clone was recorded at least ten times. The chain couples TRBV9 to TRBJ2-5; a possible D gene is TRBD2 (6 bases). CDR1 is SGDLS and CDR2 is YYNGEE in the germline V gene. V was cut by 3 bases and J by 10 bases, with 19 bases left in between. This CDR3 is built from 14 residues. In DNA, the CDR3 is TGTGCCAGCAGCGCCTCCGGGACGCGGGGTGGCCAGTACTTC. It translates to CASSASGTRGGQYF.

The chain is built from TRBV27 and TRBJ1-4; D is possibly TRBD1 (5 bases). Trimming cost V 4 bases and J 3 bases, with 18 bases left between them. This CDR3 has 17 amino acids. Germline CDR1 and CDR2: MNHEY and SMNVEV (reference sequence). CDR3 DNA sequence: TGTGCCAGCAGTTCCCCCCGGGGGGGACGGGCTAATGAAAAACTGTTTTTT. Its translation: CASSSPRGGRANEKLFF.

This clone came up a few times. The V call is TRBV12-5, the J call TRBJ2-1, with TRBD2 identical over 9 bases. The ends lost 0 bases at V and 10 bases at J; junction bases unmatched: 7. CDR3 length: 15 residues. CDR1 and CDR2 (germline): LGHNT, FRNRAP. The CDR3 reads CASGLVLGSGSEQFF. CDR3 DNA: TGTGCTAGTGGTTTGGTACTTGGTAGCGGGAGCGAGCAGTTCTTC.

This clone was picked up many times. Other nucleotide sequences in the sample specify the same CDR3. CDR3 in DNA: TGCGCCAGCCAAGGAAGCGACGAGCAGTACTTC. Its translation is CASQGSDEQYF. J is TRBJ2-7 and V is TRBV10-1, with D hard to call. The germline V gene encodes CDR1 WNHNN and CDR2 SYGVQD (reference sequence). V lost 8 bases to trimming and J lost 5 bases, with 10 bases between them. The CDR3 sequence is 11 residues long.

The chain recombines TRBV7-9 with TRBJ2-7; 11 nucleotides line up with TRBD2. CDR1 is SEHNR and CDR2 is FQNEAQ in the germline V gene (reference sequence). With V trimmed by 1 base and J by 2 bases, 7 bases remained unmatched. The CDR3 totals 17 residues. The CDR3 DNA reads TGTGCCAGCAGCTTAGGGACTAGCGGGCCGTTACCCTACGAGCAGTACTTC. It specifies CASSLGTSGPLPYEQYF. Full variable domain (rest looked up from reference TRBV7-9 and TRBJ2-7): DTGVSQNPRHKITKRGQNVTFRCDPISEHNRLYWYRQTLGQGPEFLTYFQNEAQLEKSRLLSDRFSAERPKGSFSTLEIQRTEQGDSAMYLCASSLGTSGPLPYEQYFGPGTRLTVT.

J is TRBJ2-3 and V is TRBV5-1; possibly TRBD1 or TRBD2 for D (6 bases each). The CDR3 is 15 amino acids. Germline V lookup: CDR1 SGHRS, CDR2 YFSETQ. Trimming stripped 1 base from V and 6 bases from J, with 15 bases between. The CDR3 DNA follows: TGCGCCAGCAGCTTGTCGGGGGCCGGTGGGGATACGCAGTATTTT. Amino acid sequence: CASSLSGAGGDTQYF.

This clone was detected many times. This chain joins TRBV4-1 and TRBJ2-5; D may match TRBD1 or TRBD2 (5 bases each). CDR3 length: 15 residues. CDR1 MGHRA and CDR2 YSYEKL come from the germline V gene. V was cut by 0 bases and J by 7 bases, with 15 bases left in between. The CDR3 DNA follows: TGCGCCAGCAGCCAAGACCCTGGGGCCCGGGGGACCCAGTACTTC. Its translation: CASSQDPGARGTQYF.

The chain uses TRBV11-2 and TRBJ2-5; D gene ambiguous. The CDR3 is 13 residues long. V shed 3 bases and J shed 0 bases, with 5 bases lying between them. CDR1 and CDR2 from the germline V gene are SGHAT and FQNNGV. CDR3 sequence (DNA): TGTGCCAGCAGCTTTACAGACCAAGAGACCCAGTACTTC. It codes for CASSFTDQETQYF.

The genes are TRBV7-2 and TRBJ1-1, with TRBD1 as a possible D gene (5 bases). CDR1 is SGHTA, CDR2 FQGNSA, per germline. The CDR3 has 14 amino acids. Trimming left V 7 bases short and J 1 base short, with 13 bases between. The DNA for the CDR3 is TGTGCCAGCACCCAACTGACAGAGAACACTGAAGCTTTCTTT. Residues: CASTQLTENTEAFF.

The chain uses TRBV2 and TRBJ1-5, with 7 bases lining up with TRBD1. Germline-derived CDR1 and CDR2 are SNHLY and FYNNEI. CDR3 size: 14 residues. J was trimmed by 4 bases and V by 5 bases; bases with no gene match: 5. CDR3 residues: CASSNDRVNQPQHF. DNA for the CDR3: TGTGCCAGCAGTAATGACAGGGTTAATCAGCCCCAGCATTTT.

With regard to this clone: A far larger clone is only one base removed, so a read error is likely. The chain recombines TRBV30 with TRBJ2-5; TRBD1 might be the D (5 bases). From germline, CDR1 is GTSNPN and CDR2 SVGIG (reference sequence). The CDR3 is 12 residues long. As DNA, the CDR3 is TGTGACTGGAGTCTCTACAGGGAGACCCAGTACTTC. Its protein product is CDWSLYRETQYF.

A note on this clone: A much larger clone differs from this one at a single base, so this may be a read error. This chain connects TRBV11-2 to TRBJ2-7; D gene ambiguous. Per germline, CDR1 SGHAT and CDR2 FQNNGV. CDR3 length equals 16 residues. The CDR3 here is CAGSPWGSFSSYEQYF. The CDR3, as DNA: TGTGCCGGCAGCCCCTGGGGTAGCTTCAGCTCCTACGAGCAGTACTTC.

The chain recombines TRBV7-6 with TRBJ1-4; no definite D call. Germline CDR1 is SGHVS and CDR2 is FNYEAQ. The CDR3 consists of 13 residues. The germline V and J ends were trimmed by 5 bases and 0 bases, with 4 bases remaining between them. The CDR3 region has the DNA TGTGCCAGCAGCCAAACAACTAATGAAAAACTGTTTTTT. Protein product: CASSQTTNEKLFF.

V is TRBV15 and J is TRBJ2-7, with no clear D. Germline CDR1 is LNHNV and CDR2 is YYDKDF (reference sequence). The CDR3 is made up of 13 amino acids. The V end was cut by 0 bases, the J end by 3 bases, with 6 bases between. The CDR3 DNA reads as TGTGCCACCAGCAGAGATAGCAGCTACGAGCAGTACTTC. It yields the protein CATSRDSSYEQYF.

This clone was observed a handful of times. The chain uses TRBV5-1 and TRBJ1-4; a weak D match, TRBD1 (5 bases). Looked up from germline, CDR1 is SGHRS and CDR2 is YFSETQ. This CDR3 contains 15 residues. V dropped 4 bases and J dropped 8 bases, with 18 bases sitting between them. CDR3 amino acids: CASSPDTDSGEKLFF. The CDR3 coding sequence is TGCGCCAGCAGCCCGGACACGGATTCCGGGGAAAAACTGTTTTTT.